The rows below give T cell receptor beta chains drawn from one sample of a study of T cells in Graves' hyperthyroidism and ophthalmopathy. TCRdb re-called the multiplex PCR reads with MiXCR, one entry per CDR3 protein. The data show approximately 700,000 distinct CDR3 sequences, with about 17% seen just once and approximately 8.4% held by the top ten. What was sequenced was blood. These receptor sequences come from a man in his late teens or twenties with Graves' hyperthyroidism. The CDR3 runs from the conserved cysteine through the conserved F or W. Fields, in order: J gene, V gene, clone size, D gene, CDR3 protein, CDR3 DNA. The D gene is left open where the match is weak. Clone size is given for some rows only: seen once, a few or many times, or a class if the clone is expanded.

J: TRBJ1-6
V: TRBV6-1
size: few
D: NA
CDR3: CASRLQGPTANSPLHF
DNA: TGTGCCAGCAGACTCCAGGGACCCACGGCCAATTCACCCCTCCACTTT

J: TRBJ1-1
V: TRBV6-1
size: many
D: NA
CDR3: CASSAYSDLNTEAFF
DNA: TGTGCCAGCAGTGCATACAGCGATCTGAACACTGAAGCTTTCTTT

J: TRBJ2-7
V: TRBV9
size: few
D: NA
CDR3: CASSVGAEQYF
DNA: TGTGCCAGCAGCGTCGGAGCAGAGCAGTACTTC

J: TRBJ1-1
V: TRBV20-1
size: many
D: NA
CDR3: CSAPRQGSKVDTEAFF
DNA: TGCAGTGCCCCCAGGCAGGGAAGTAAAGTGGACACTGAAGCTTTCTTT

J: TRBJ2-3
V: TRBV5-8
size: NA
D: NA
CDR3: CASSPRGGLRDTQYF
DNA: TGTGCCAGCAGCCCGCGAGGGGGGCTTAGAGATACGCAGTATTTT

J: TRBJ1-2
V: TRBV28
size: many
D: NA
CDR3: CASSLTAGYGYTF
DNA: TGTGCCAGCAGTTTAACGGCAGGGTATGGCTACACCTTC

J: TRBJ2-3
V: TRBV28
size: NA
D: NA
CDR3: CASTQPRPGVDTQYF
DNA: TGTGCCAGCACTCAACCAAGACCCGGGGTGGATACGCAGTATTTT

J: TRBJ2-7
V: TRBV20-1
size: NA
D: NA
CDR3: CSAPGGSSYEQYF
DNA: TGCAGTGCTCCTGGCGGGTCCTCCTACGAGCAGTACTTC

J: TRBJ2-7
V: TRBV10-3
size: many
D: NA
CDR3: CAISESLRGYEQYF
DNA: TGTGCCATCAGTGAGTCGCTTCGGGGTTACGAGCAGTACTTC

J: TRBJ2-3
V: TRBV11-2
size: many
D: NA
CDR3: CASSLVSGHEYF
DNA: TGTGCCAGCAGCTTAGTGTCCGGGCATGAGTATTTT

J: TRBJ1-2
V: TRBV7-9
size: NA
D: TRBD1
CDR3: CASSGDSGYGYTF
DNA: TGTGCCAGCAGTGGGGACAGCGGCTATGGCTACACCTTC

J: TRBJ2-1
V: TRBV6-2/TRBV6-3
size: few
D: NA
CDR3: CASRPTGNYNEQFF
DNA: TGTGCCAGCAGACCGACAGGAAATTACAATGAGCAGTTCTTC

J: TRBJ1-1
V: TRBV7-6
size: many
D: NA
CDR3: CASSRELLNTEAFF
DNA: TGTGCCAGCAGCCGCGAACTGTTGAACACTGAAGCTTTCTTT

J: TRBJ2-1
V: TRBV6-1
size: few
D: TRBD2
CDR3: CASSKRLAGVSYNEQFF
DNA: TGTGCCAGCAGTAAGCGACTAGCGGGAGTTAGCTACAATGAGCAGTTCTTC

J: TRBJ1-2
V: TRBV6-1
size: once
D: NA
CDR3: CASSEAGGGGYTF
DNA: TGTGCCAGCAGTGAAGCGGGGGGCGGTGGCTACACCTTC

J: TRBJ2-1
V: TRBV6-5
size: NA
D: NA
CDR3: CASSLGDRQFF
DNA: TGTGCCAGCAGTTTGGGCGATCGGCAGTTCTTC

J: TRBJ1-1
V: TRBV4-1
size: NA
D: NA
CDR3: CASSQGWGQRPEAFF
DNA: TGCGCCAGCAGCCAAGGGTGGGGTCAACGACCTGAAGCTTTCTTT

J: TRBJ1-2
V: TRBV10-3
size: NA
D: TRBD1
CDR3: CAIRQGDLYGYTF
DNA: TGTGCCATCAGACAGGGGGATTTATATGGCTACACCTTC

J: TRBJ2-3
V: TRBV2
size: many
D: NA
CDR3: CASSALNTDTQYF
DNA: TGTGCCAGCAGTGCCCTGAACACAGATACGCAGTATTTT

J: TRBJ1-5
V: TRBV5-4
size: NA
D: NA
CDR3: CASSNKDRGGNQPQHF
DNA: TGTGCCAGCAGCAATAAGGACCGAGGCGGCAATCAGCCCCAGCATTTT

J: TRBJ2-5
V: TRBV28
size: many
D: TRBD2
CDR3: CASSLLAGGAAPEQETQYF
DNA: TGTGCCAGCAGTTTACTAGCGGGAGGAGCCGCCCCCGAACAAGAGACCCAGTACTTC

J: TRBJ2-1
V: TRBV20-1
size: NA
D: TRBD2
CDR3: CSAETSGSIDEQFF
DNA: TGCAGTGCCGAAACTAGCGGGAGTATCGATGAGCAGTTCTTC

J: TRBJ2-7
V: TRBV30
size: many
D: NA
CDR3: CAWSPPPPREQYF
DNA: TGTGCCTGGAGCCCTCCCCCCCCTAGGGAGCAGTACTTC

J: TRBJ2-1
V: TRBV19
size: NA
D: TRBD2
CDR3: CASSIDTGGVNNEQFF
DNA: TGTGCCAGTAGTATAGATACGGGAGGGGTCAACAATGAGCAGTTCTTC

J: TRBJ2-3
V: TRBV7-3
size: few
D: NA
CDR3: CASSFYVTDTQYF
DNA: TGTGCCAGCAGCTTCTACGTCACAGATACGCAGTATTTT

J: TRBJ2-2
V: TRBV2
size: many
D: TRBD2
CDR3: CASSAGLAGPGELFF
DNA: TGTGCCAGCAGTGCGGGACTAGCGGGACCCGGGGAGCTGTTTTTT

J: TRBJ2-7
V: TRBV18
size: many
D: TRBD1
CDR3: CASSPGTGSPYEQYF
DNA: TGTGCCAGCTCACCCGGGACAGGCTCCCCCTACGAGCAGTACTTC

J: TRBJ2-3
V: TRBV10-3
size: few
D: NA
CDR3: CAISVSGSTDTQYF
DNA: TGTGCCATCAGTGTCAGCGGGAGCACAGATACGCAGTATTTT

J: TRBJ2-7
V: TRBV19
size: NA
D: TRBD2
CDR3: CASSILAGYSEQYF
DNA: TGTGCCAGTAGTATTCTAGCGGGATATTCCGAGCAGTACTTC

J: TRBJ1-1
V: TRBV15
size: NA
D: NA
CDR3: CATKDRRSTEAFF
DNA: TGTGCCACCAAAGACAGGCGATCCACTGAAGCTTTCTTT

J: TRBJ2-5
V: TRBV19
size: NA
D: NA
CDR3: CASSIINRDHLFTQETQYF
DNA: TGTGCCAGTAGTATAATCAACCGGGATCATCTTTTCACACAAGAGACCCAGTACTTC

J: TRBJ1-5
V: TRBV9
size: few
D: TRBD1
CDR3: CASSETGLLQPQHF
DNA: TGTGCCAGCAGTGAGACAGGGCTCCTTCAGCCCCAGCATTTT

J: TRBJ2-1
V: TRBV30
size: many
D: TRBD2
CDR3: CALGLAGGRNEQFF
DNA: TGTGCCTTAGGACTAGCGGGAGGACGCAATGAGCAGTTCTTC

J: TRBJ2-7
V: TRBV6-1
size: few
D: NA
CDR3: CASSRDNRPYEQYF
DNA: TGTGCCAGCAGTCGCGACAACCGCCCCTACGAGCAGTACTTC

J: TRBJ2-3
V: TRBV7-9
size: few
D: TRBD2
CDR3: CASSSHATSESTDTQYF
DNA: TGTGCCAGCAGCTCCCATGCGACTAGCGAAAGCACAGATACGCAGTATTTT

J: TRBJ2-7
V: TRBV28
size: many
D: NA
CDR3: CASSGTDWYEQYF
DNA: TGTGCCAGCAGCGGGACCGATTGGTACGAGCAGTACTTC

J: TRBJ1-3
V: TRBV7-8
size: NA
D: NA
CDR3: CASRRGTGNTIYF
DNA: TGTGCCAGCAGAAGGGGCACTGGAAACACCATATATTTT

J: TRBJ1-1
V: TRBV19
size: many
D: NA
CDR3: CASSIPGQANTEAFF
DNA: TGTGCCAGTAGTATCCCGGGACAAGCGAACACTGAAGCTTTCTTT

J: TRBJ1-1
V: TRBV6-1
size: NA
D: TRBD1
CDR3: CASSPLKGAAEAFF
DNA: TGTGCCAGCAGTCCTCTGAAGGGGGCGGCTGAAGCTTTCTTT

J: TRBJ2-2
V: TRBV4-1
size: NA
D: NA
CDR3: CASSHPGGQGGAGGLLFTGELFF
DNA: TGCGCCAGCAGCCACCCAGGGGGACAGGGCGGCGCGGGAGGGCTACTTTTCACCGGGGAGCTGTTTTTT

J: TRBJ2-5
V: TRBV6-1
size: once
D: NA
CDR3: CASSEAAHMPLGQYF
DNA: TGTGCCAGCAGTGAAGCGGCACACATGCCCTTAGGACAGTACTTC

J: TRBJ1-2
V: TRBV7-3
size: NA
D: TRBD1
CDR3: CASSLGTGDGGYTF
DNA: TGTGCCAGCAGCTTAGGGACAGGCGATGGGGGCTACACCTTC

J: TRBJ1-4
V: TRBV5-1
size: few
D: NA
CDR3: CASSLETQGNGLFF
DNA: TGCGCCAGCAGCTTGGAAACCCAGGGGAACGGACTGTTTTTT

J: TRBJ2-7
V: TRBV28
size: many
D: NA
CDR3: CASSTRQSSREQYF
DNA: TGTGCCAGCAGTACCAGACAGAGCTCGAGGGAGCAGTACTTC

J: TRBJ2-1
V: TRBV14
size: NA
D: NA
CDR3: CASSKAGFSSYNEQFF
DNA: TGTGCCAGCAGCAAGGCCGGTTTTAGCTCCTACAATGAGCAGTTCTTC

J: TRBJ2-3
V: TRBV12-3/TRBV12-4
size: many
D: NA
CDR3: CASSFSGWGFWTDTQYF
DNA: TGTGCCAGCAGTTTCAGTGGGTGGGGATTCTGGACAGATACGCAGTATTTT

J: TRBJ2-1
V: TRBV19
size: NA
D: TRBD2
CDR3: CATGTSGFSYNEQFF
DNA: TGTGCCACGGGGACTAGCGGCTTCTCCTACAATGAGCAGTTCTTC

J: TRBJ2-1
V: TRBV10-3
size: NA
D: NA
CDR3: CAISSYDEENNEQFF
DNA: TGTGCCATCAGCTCATACGACGAGGAGAACAATGAGCAGTTCTTC

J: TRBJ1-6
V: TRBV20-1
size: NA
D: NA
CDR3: CNARPTTGYGSSYNSPLHF
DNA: TGCAATGCTAGACCTACCACAGGGTATGGGAGCTCCTATAATTCACCCCTCCACTTT

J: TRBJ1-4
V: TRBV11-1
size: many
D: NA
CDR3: CASSPRDKRNEKLFF
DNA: TGTGCCAGCAGCCCCAGGGACAAGAGGAATGAAAAACTGTTTTTT

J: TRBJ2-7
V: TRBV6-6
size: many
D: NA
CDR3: CASSYSGEQYF
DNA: TGTGCCAGCAGTTACTCGGGGGAGCAGTACTTC

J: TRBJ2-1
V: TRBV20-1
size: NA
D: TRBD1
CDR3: CSACGTGGMFGKFDEQFF
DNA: TGCAGTGCCTGCGGGACAGGGGGTATGTTTGGAAAGTTCGATGAGCAGTTCTTC

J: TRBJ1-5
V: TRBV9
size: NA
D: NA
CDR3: CASSVDGRDNQPQHF
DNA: TGTGCCAGCAGCGTAGATGGGAGGGACAATCAGCCCCAGCATTTT

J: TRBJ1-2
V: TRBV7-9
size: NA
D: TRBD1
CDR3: CASRQGGERYGYTF
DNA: TGTGCCAGCAGACAGGGGGGGGAGCGCTATGGCTACACCTTC

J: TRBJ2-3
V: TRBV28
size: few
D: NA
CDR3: CASTLTGDTQYF
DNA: TGTGCCAGCACCCTGACCGGGGATACGCAGTATTTT